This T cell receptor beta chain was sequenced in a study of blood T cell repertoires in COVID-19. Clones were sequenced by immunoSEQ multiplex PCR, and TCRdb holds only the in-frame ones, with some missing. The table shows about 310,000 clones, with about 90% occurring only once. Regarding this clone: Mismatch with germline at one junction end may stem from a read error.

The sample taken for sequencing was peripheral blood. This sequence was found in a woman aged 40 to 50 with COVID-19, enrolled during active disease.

CDR3 residues: CASSPGQGNNEQYF. In DNA, the CDR3 is TGTGCTAGCAGCCCGGGACAGGGCAACAACGAGCAGTACTTC. The chain is built from TRBV7-7 and TRBJ2-7; 9 bases align to TRBD1. This CDR3 has 14 amino acids. Germline V gene sequence: CDR1 SSHAT, CDR2 FNYEAQ (reference sequence).